Listed below are T cell receptor beta chains from one sample, sequenced in a study of blood T cells in healthy people across ages. TCRdb re-derived calls from the 5' RACE reads in MiXCR, one entry per CDR3 protein. Among 2 million or so distinct CDR3 sequences listed, 49% were seen once. The sequencing sample was made of blood. The receptors shown here come from a woman in her forties in good health. CDR3s include the opening cysteine and the closing phenylalanine or tryptophan. Fields, in order: V gene, clone size, J gene, D gene, CDR3 length, CDR3 protein, CDR3 DNA. A D gene is named only where the DNA matches it firmly. Clone size is not always given. Where it is, it says once, few, many or a class for expanded clones.

TRBV28	.	TRBJ1-3	.	14	CASRNRVSGNTIYF	TGTGCCAGCAGGAACAGGGTCTCTGGAAACACCATATATTTT
TRBV20-1	.	TRBJ2-1	.	15	CSARGWGGPINEQFF	TGCAGTGCTAGAGGATGGGGGGGCCCAATCAATGAGCAGTTCTTC
TRBV20-1	.	TRBJ2-3	TRBD2	14	CSAVRLAGDHTQYF	TGCAGTGCTGTCCGACTAGCGGGGGATCATACGCAGTATTTT
TRBV4-3	few	TRBJ2-3	TRBD2	17	CASSQGGTSGGTDTQYF	TGCGCCAGCAGCCAAGGTGGGACTAGCGGGGGCACAGATACGCAGTATTTT
TRBV6-6	.	TRBJ2-1	TRBD2	15	CASSAGLAGGHEQFF	TGTGCCAGCAGTGCAGGACTAGCGGGGGGGCATGAGCAGTTCTTC
TRBV7-5	.	TRBJ1-2	.	18	CISVPEAPGSFPHYGYTF	.
TRBV12-3/TRBV12-4	.	TRBJ2-5	.	15	CASSNDWDIGETQYF	TGTGCCAGCAGCAATGACTGGGACATTGGAGAGACCCAGTACTTC
TRBV18	few	TRBJ2-3	.	13	CASSHGTLDTQYF	TGTGCCAGCTCACACGGGACACTGGATACGCAGTATTTT
TRBV2	.	TRBJ2-2	.	21	CASSEMGLTVAGTANTGELFF	TGTGCCAGCAGTGAAATGGGTTTGACGGTCGCGGGGACAGCGAACACCGGGGAGCTGTTTTTT
TRBV5-1	.	TRBJ2-4	TRBD2	14	CASTNGGGENIRYF	TGCGCCAGCACAAACGGCGGGGGAGAAAACATTCGGTACTTC
TRBV5-1	.	TRBJ1-2	.	14	CASSLITGKGGYTF	TGCGCCAGCAGCTTGATAACAGGGAAGGGAGGCTACACCTTC
TRBV27	few	TRBJ2-5	TRBD1	15	CASSHGQGMEETQYF	TGTGCCAGCAGTCACGGACAGGGGATGGAAGAGACCCAGTACTTC
TRBV6-5	few	TRBJ1-2	.	13	CASRGGLNYGYTF	TGTGCCAGCAGGGGCGGTCTTAACTATGGCTACACCTTC
TRBV9	.	TRBJ2-1	TRBD2	15	CASSGGLAGVNEQFF	TGTGCCAGCAGTGGGGGGCTAGCGGGGGTCAATGAGCAGTTCTTC
TRBV2	.	TRBJ2-2	.	12	CASMWNTGELFF	TGTGCCAGCATGTGGAACACCGGGGAGCTGTTTTTT
TRBV12-3/TRBV12-4	few	TRBJ2-1	.	16	CASSLGRPSSYNEQFF	TGTGCCAGCAGTTTGGGGCGCCCGAGCTCCTACAATGAGCAGTTCTTC
TRBV10-3	.	TRBJ2-1	TRBD2	17	CAISESERGGPYNEQFF	TGTGCCATCAGTGAGTCCGAGCGGGGGGGCCCCTACAATGAGCAGTTCTTC
TRBV7-9	few	TRBJ1-5	.	14	CASRLGTVEQPQHF	TGTGCCAGCAGGCTTGGGACCGTAGAGCAGCCCCAGCATTTT
TRBV20-1	.	TRBJ1-2	TRBD1	12	CSAVRDSYGYTF	TGCAGTGCCGTCAGGGACAGCTATGGCTACACCTTC
TRBV7-2	.	TRBJ1-1	TRBD1	13	CASRKGTGTEAFF	TGTGCCAGCAGGAAAGGGACAGGTACTGAAGCTTTCTTT
TRBV7-2	once	TRBJ1-4	.	13	CASRGQGYGKLFF	TGTGCCAGCAGGGGGCAGGGATACGGAAAACTGTTTTTT
TRBV6-2/TRBV6-3	.	TRBJ2-1	TRBD2	15	CASRESGGVYNEQFF	TGTGCCAGCAGGGAGAGCGGGGGGGTCTACAATGAGCAGTTCTTC
TRBV27	.	TRBJ2-7	TRBD1	12	CASNGQGSEQYF	TGTGCCAGCAATGGACAGGGTTCCGAGCAGTACTTC
TRBV6-2/TRBV6-3	.	TRBJ2-7	.	14	CASSYLSRAYEQYF	TGTGCCAGCAGTTACCTCTCCAGAGCCTACGAGCAGTACTTC
TRBV12-3/TRBV12-4	few	TRBJ1-5	.	16	CASSLGPQGVNQPQHF	TGTGCCAGCAGTTTGGGCCCGCAGGGCGTGAATCAGCCCCAGCATTTT
TRBV5-1	few	TRBJ2-3	.	16	CASSRFVGGSTDTQYF	TGCGCCAGCAGCCGCTTTGTGGGGGGCAGCACAGATACGCAGTATTTT
TRBV5-1	.	TRBJ2-5	.	16	CASSLRQDLRGETQYF	TGCGCCAGCAGCTTAAGACAGGACCTGAGGGGGGAGACCCAGTACTTC
TRBV5-1	few	TRBJ2-1	TRBD2	15	CASSLELAGRDEQFF	TGCGCCAGCAGCTTGGAGTTAGCGGGGAGGGATGAGCAGTTCTTC
TRBV27	.	TRBJ2-7	TRBD1	14	CASSVSGGFYEQYF	TGTGCCAGCAGTGTCTCAGGGGGATTTTACGAGCAGTACTTC
TRBV11-3	.	TRBJ2-1	.	13	CASSLAPSSEQFF	TGTGCCAGCAGCCTCGCCCCAAGCAGTGAGCAGTTCTTC
TRBV4-2	.	TRBJ1-2	TRBD1	15	CASRPAGTGSWGYTF	TGTGCCAGCAGACCAGCCGGGACAGGGAGTTGGGGCTACACCTTC
TRBV12-3/TRBV12-4	few	TRBJ2-4	TRBD1	16	CASSLWSGGDKNIQYF	TGTGCCAGCAGTTTATGGTCAGGGGGAGACAAAAACATTCAGTACTTC
TRBV20-1	.	TRBJ2-3	TRBD2	13	CSAPSGGADTQYF	TGCAGTGCCCCTAGCGGGGGGGCAGATACGCAGTATTTT
TRBV4-1	few	TRBJ2-3	.	15	CASSQAGTDLGTQYF	TGCGCCAGCAGCCAAGCGGGGACCGACCTTGGTACGCAGTATTTT
TRBV7-3	.	TRBJ2-3	.	16	CASSLKSSSGTDTQYF	TGTGCCAGCAGCTTAAAATCCAGCTCTGGCACAGATACGCAGTATTTT
TRBV10-3	.	TRBJ2-7	.	13	CAISESNSYEQYF	TGTGCCATCAGTGAGTCGAACTCCTACGAGCAGTACTTC
TRBV20-1	few	TRBJ2-7	.	16	CSARDKAFGDPYEQYF	TGCAGTGCTAGAGACAAAGCGTTCGGGGATCCCTACGAGCAGTACTTC
TRBV28	.	TRBJ2-5	.	15	CASSLRGELRETQYF	TGTGCCAGCAGTTTACGAGGGGAATTACGAGAGACCCAGTACTTC
TRBV20-1	.	TRBJ1-1	.	17	CSARDPQGKHVNTEAFF	TGCAGTGCTAGAGATCCCCAGGGTAAACACGTGAACACTGAAGCTTTCTTT
TRBV20-1	.	TRBJ1-6	.	14	CSARGQVGDSPLHF	TGCAGTGCCCGTGGGCAGGTCGGGGATTCACCCCTCCACTTT
TRBV29-1	.	TRBJ2-7	.	13	CSVVSGASYEQYF	TGCAGCGTTGTATCAGGGGCATCCTACGAGCAGTACTTC
TRBV3-1	.	TRBJ2-4	TRBD1	15	CASSQEGQGKNIQYF	TGTGCCAGCAGCCAAGAGGGACAGGGGAAAAACATTCAGTACTTC
TRBV20-1	.	TRBJ1-2	TRBD1	13	CSASAGGASGYTF	TGCAGTGCTAGTGCAGGGGGGGCTTCTGGCTACACCTTC
TRBV5-6	.	TRBJ2-5	.	15	CASSLANSLQETQYF	TGTGCCAGCAGCTTGGCCAACTCCCTCCAAGAGACCCAGTACTTC